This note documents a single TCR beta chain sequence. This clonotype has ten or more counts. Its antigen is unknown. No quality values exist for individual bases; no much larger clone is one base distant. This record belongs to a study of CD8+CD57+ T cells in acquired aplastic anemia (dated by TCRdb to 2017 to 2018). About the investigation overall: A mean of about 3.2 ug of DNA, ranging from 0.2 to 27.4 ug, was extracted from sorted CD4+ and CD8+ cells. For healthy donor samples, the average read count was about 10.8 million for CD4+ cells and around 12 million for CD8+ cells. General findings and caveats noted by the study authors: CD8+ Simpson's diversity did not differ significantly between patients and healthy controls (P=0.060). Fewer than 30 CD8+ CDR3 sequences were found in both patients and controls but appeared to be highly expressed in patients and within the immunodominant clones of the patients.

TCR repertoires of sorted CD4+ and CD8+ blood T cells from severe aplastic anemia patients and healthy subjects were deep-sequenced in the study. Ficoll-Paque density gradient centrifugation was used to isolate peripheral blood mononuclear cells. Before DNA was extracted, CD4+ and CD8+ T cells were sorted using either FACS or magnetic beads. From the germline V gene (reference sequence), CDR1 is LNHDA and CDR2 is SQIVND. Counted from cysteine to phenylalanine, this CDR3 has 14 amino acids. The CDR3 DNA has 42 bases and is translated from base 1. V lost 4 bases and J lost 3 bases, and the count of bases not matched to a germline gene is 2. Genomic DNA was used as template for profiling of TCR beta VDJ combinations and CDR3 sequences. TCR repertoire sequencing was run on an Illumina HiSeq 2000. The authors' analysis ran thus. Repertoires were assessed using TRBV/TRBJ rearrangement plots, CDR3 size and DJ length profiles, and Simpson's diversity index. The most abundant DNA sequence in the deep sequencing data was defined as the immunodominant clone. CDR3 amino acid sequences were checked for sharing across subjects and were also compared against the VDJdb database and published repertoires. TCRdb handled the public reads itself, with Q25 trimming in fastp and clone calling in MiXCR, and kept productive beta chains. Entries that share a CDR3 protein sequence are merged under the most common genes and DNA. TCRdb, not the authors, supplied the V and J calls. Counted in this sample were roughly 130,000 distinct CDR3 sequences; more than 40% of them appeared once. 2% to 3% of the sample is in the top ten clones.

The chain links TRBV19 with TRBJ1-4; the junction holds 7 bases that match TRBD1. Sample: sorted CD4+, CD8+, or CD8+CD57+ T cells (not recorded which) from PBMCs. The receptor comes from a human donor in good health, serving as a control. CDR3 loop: CASSRGTANEKLFF. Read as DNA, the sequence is TGTGCCAGTAGTAGGGGGACAGCTAATGAAAAACTGTTTTTT.